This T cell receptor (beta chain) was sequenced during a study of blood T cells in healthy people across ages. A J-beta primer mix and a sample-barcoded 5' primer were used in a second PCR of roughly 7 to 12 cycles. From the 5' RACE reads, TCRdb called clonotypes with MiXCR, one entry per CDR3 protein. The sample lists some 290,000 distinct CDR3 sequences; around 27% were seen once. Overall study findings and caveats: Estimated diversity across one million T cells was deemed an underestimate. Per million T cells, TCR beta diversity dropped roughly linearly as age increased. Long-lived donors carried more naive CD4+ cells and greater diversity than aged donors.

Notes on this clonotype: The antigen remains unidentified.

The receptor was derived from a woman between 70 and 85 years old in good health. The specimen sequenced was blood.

CDR3 sequence reads: CASSLAGREGNEQYF. The CDR3 DNA is TGTGCCAGCAGCTTAGCAGGTCGGGAGGGCAACGAGCAGTACTTC. This chain uses TRBV7-9 with TRBJ2-7, with 8 bases fitting TRBD2. Looked up from germline, CDR1 is SEHNR and CDR2 is FQNEAQ (reference sequence). The CDR3 is 15 residues long. Losses at the gene ends were 0 bases for V and 5 bases for J; bases not matched to a gene: 6.